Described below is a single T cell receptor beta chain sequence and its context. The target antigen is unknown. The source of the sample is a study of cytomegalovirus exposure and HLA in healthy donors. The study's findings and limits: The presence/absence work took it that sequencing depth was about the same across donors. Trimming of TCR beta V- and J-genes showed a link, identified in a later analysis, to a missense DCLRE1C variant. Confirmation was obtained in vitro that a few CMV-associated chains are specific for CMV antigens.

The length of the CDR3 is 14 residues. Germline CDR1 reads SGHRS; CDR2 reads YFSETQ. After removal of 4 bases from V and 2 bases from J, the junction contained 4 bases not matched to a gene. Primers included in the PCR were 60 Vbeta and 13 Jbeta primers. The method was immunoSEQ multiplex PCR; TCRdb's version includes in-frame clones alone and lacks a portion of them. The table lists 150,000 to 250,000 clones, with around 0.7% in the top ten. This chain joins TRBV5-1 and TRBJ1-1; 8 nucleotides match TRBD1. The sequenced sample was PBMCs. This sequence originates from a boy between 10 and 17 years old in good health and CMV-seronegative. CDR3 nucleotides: TGCGCCAGCAGCCTACAGGGGGGAAACACTGAAGCTTTCTTT. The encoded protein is CASSLQGGNTEAFF.